The clone carrying this T cell receptor beta chain was seen only a few times. Its antigen remains unidentified. The data were taken from a study of T cell repertoires in cytomegalovirus infection. For the study at large: Based on public TCR beta signatures, there were indications of CMV infection and of a matching HLA type. General study findings and limits: Cumulative frequency of public TCR beta families picked out carriers of CMV plus the relevant HLA.

MiXCR was run by TCRdb on the reads, yielding one entry per CDR3 protein. In the table there are a few hundred thousand distinct CDR3 sequences, about a sixth of which are singletons. The CDR3 loop spans 15 amino acids. Trimming took 4 bases from V and 4 from J, leaving 16 bases between them. CDR1 and CDR2 (germline): SEHNR, FQNEAQ (reference sequence). The chain combines TRBV7-9 with TRBJ2-5; possibly TRBD2 for D (7 bases). The TCR was taken from a human donor in good health (CMV status not recorded). Some clones in this sample may be carry-over from other donors' samples. The specimen was CD8+ T cells from PBMCs. The CDR3 here is CASSSTGGGRETQYF. The CDR3, as DNA: TGTGCCAGCAGCTCCACTGGGGGGGGCCGAGAGACCCAGTACTTC.